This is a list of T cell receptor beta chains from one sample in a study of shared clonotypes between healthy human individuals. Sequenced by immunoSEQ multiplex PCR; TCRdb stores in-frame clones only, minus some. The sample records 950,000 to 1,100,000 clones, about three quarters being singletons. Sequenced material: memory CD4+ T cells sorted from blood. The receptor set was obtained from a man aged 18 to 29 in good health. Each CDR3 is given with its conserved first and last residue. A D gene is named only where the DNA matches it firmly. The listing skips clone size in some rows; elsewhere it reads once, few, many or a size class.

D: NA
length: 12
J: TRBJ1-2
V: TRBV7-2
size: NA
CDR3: CASSYSWEGYTF
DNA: TGTGCCAGCAGTTATTCTTGGGAGGGCTACACCTTC

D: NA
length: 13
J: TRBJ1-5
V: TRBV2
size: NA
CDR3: CASTRAGNQPQHF
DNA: TGTGCCAGCACTAGGGCCGGGAATCAGCCCCAGCATTTT

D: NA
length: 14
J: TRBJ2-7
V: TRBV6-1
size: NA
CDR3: CASSGRTGSSEQYF
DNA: TGTGCCAGCAGTGGAAGGACGGGGTCCTCCGAGCAGTACTTC

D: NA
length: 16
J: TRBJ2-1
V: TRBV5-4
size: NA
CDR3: CASSLKGALKPTEQFF
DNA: TGTGCCAGCAGCTTAAAGGGAGCGCTAAAGCCCACTGAGCAGTTCTTC

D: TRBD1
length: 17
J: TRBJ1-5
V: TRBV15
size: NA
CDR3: CATSRGQGADSNQPQHF
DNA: TGTGCCACCAGCAGGGGACAGGGGGCGGATAGCAATCAGCCCCAGCATTTT

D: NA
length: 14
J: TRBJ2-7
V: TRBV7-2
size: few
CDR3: CASSQPGTVYEQYF
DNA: TGTGCCAGCAGTCAACCCGGGACGGTCTACGAGCAGTACTTC

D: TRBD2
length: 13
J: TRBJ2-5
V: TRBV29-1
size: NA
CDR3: CSPKGLAQETQYF
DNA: TGCAGCCCTAAGGGACTAGCACAAGAGACCCAGTACTTC

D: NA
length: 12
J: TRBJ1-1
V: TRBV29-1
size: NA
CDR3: CSVVKGNTEAFF
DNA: TGCAGCGTTGTCAAAGGGAACACTGAAGCTTTCTTT

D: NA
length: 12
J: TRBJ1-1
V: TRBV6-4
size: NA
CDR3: CASSPQHTEAFF
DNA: TGTGCCAGCAGCCCTCAGCACACTGAAGCTTTCTTT

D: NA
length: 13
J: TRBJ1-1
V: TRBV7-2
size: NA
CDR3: CASRGTGFTEAFF
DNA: TGTGCCAGCAGGGGTACAGGATTTACTGAAGCTTTCTTT

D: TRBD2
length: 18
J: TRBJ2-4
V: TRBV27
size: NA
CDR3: CASRLAGAPSGAKNIQYF
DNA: TGTGCCAGCAGGCTAGCGGGGGCACCATCAGGAGCCAAAAACATTCAGTACTTC

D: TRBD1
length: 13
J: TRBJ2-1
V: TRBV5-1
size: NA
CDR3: CASSRGQYNEQFF
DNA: TGCGCCAGCAGCAGGGGACAGTACAATGAGCAGTTCTTC

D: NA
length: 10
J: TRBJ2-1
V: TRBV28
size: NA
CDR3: CATNNNEQFF
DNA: TGTGCCACCAACAACAATGAGCAGTTCTTC

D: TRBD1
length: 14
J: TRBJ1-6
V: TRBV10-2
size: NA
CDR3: CASSWGQDNSPLHF
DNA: TGCGCCAGCAGCTGGGGACAGGATAATTCACCCCTCCACTTT

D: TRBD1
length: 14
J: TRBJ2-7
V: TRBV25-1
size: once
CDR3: CASSGTVPTTEQYF
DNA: TGTGCCAGCAGCGGGACAGTACCTACGACAGAGCAGTACTTC

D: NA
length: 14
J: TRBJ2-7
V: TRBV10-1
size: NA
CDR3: CASSEGPPRSEQYF
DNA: TGCGCCAGCAGTGAGGGGCCTCCCCGATCCGAGCAGTACTTC

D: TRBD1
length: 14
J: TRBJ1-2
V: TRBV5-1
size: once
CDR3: CASSPSQGVYGYTF
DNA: TGCGCCAGCAGCCCCTCGCAGGGGGTCTATGGCTACACCTTC

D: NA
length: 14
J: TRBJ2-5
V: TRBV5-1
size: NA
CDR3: CASSSLTLGETQYF
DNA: TGCGCCAGCAGCTCCCTCACACTGGGGGAGACCCAGTACTTC

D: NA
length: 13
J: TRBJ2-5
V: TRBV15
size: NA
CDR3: CATSRSVVETQYF
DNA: TGTGCCACCAGCAGGAGCGTTGTAGAGACCCAGTACTTC

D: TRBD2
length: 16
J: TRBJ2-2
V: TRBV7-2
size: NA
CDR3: CASSLFSGANTGELFF
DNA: TGTGCCAGCAGCTTGTTTAGCGGGGCGAACACCGGGGAGCTGTTTTTT

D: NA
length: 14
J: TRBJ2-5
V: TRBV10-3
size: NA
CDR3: CAISQKTVEETQYF
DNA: TGTGCCATATCACAAAAAACGGTAGAAGAGACCCAGTACTTC

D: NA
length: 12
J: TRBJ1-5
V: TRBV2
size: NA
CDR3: CASNRENQPQHF
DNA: TGTGCCAGCAACAGGGAGAATCAGCCCCAGCATTTT

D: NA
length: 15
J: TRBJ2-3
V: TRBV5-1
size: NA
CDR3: CASTALTHGADTQYF
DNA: TGCGCCAGCACCGCACTGACACACGGGGCAGATACGCAGTATTTT

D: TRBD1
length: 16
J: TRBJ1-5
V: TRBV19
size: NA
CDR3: CASKRGTGTRNQPQHF
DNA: TGTGCCAGTAAGCGGGGGACAGGGACCCGCAATCAGCCCCAGCATTTT

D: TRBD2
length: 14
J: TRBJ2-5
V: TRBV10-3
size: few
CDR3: CAISHSGGQETQYF
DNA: TGTGCCATCAGCCATAGCGGGGGTCAAGAGACCCAGTACTTC

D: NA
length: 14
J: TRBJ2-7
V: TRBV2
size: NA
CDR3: CASSQLGVSYEQYF
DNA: TGTGCCAGCAGCCAGCTGGGGGTATCCTACGAGCAGTACTTC

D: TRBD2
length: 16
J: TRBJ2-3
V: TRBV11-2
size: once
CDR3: CASSFLAGGRADTQYF
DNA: TGTGCCAGCAGCTTTCTAGCGGGGGGTAGGGCAGATACGCAGTATTTT

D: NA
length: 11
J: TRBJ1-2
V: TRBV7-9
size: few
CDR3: CASSLGWGYTF
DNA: TGTGCCAGCAGCTTAGGATGGGGCTACACCTTC

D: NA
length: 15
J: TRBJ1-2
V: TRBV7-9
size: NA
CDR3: CASSRSGAENYGYTF
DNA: TGTGCCAGCAGCCGCTCGGGAGCGGAGAACTATGGCTACACCTTC

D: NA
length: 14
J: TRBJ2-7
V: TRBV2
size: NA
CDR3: CASTVEQGIYEQYF
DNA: TGTGCCAGCACAGTGGAACAGGGTATCTACGAGCAGTACTTC

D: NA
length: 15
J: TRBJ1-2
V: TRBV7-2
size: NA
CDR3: CASSLVVGLVGGYTF
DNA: TGTGCCAGCAGCTTAGTAGTGGGATTAGTGGGTGGCTACACCTTC

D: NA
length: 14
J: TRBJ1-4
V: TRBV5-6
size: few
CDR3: CASSLRHTNEKLFF
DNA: TGTGCCAGCAGCTTGCGGCATACTAATGAAAAACTGTTTTTT

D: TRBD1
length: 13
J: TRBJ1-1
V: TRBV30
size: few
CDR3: CAWSTGGSTEAFF
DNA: TGTGCCTGGAGCACAGGGGGAAGTACTGAAGCTTTCTTT

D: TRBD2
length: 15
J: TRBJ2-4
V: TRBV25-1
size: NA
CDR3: CASSVSSGGAHIQYF
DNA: TGTGCCAGCAGTGTTTCTAGCGGGGGGGCCCACATTCAGTACTTC

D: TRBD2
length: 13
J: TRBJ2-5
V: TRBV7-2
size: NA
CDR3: CASSLLKRGGLDF
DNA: TGTGCCAGCAGCTTATTGAAGCGGGGGGGCCTGGACTTC

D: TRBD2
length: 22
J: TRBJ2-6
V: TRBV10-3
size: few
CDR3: CAISESGASGARAGSGANVLTF
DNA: TGTGCCATCAGTGAGTCGGGGGCTAGCGGGGCCCGTGCTGGCTCTGGGGCCAACGTCCTGACTTTC

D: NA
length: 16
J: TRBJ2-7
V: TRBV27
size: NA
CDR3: CASSTTRDPKPYEQYF
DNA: TGTGCCAGCAGTACAACCCGGGACCCCAAACCCTACGAGCAGTACTTC

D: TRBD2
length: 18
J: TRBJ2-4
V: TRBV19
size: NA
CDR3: CASSLELAGQPAKNIQYF
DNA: TGTGCCAGTAGCCTAGAACTAGCGGGGCAGCCCGCCAAAAACATTCAGTACTTC

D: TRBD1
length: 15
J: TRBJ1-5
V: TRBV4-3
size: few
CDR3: CASSQDRQGGQPQHF
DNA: TGCGCCAGCAGCCAAGATAGACAGGGAGGCCAGCCCCAGCATTTT

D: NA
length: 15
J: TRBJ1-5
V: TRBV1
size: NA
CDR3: CTSSHRTDSNQPQHF
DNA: TGCACCAGCAGCCACCGGACAGATAGCAATCAGCCCCAGCATTTT

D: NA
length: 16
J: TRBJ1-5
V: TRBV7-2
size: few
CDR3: CASSSPRGAFNQPQHF
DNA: TGTGCCAGCAGCTCCCCGCGCGGGGCGTTTAATCAGCCCCAGCATTTT